The rows below give T cell receptor beta chains drawn from one sample of a study of blood T cell repertoires in COVID-19. Using immunoSEQ multiplex PCR, the repertoire was profiled, and TCRdb retains in-frame clones only, with some absent. The profile shows 50,000 to 70,000 clones, more than 75% of them singletons. What was sequenced was peripheral blood. The receptors come from a man in his forties or fifties with active or convalescent COVID-19. The CDR3 runs from the conserved cysteine through the conserved F or W. D genes are given only for firm matches. Rows may omit the clone size; those that give it use once, few, many or a size class.

j_gene	abundance	v_gene	d_gene	CDR3aa	CDR3nt
TRBJ1-2	NA	TRBV18	NA	CASSPTQQLANYGYTF	TGTGCCAGCTCACCAACACAGCAACTAGCTAACTATGGCTACACCTTC
TRBJ2-1	NA	TRBV7-9	TRBD2	CASTSSGGTYNEQFF	TGTGCCAGCACCTCTAGCGGGGGAACCTACAATGAGCAGTTCTTC
TRBJ1-2	NA	TRBV30	NA	CAWLKGQTRDGYTF	TGTGCCTGGCTTAAAGGACAGACGAGGGACGGCTACACCTTC
TRBJ1-2	NA	TRBV9	TRBD1	CASSSNLGTGHGYTF	TGTGCCAGCAGCTCAAACCTCGGGACAGGGCATGGCTACACCTTC
TRBJ1-2	NA	TRBV9	NA	CASSLLDTQVYGYTF	TGTGCCAGCAGCTTACTTGACACCCAAGTTTATGGCTACACCTTC
TRBJ1-1	NA	TRBV18	NA	CASSPAGWNTEAFF	TGTGCCAGCTCACCAGCAGGGTGGAACACTGAAGCTTTCTTT
TRBJ2-2	NA	TRBV7-3	TRBD1	CASSLTPTGSGTGELFF	TGTGCCAGCAGCTTAACTCCGACAGGGTCGGGAACCGGGGAGCTGTTTTTT
TRBJ2-1	NA	TRBV4-1	TRBD2	CASSQDVAGGPYNEQFF	TGCGCCAGCAGCCAAGATGTAGCGGGAGGGCCCTACAATGAGCAGTTCTTC
TRBJ1-1	few	TRBV5-1	TRBD1	CASSLELQGARSEAFF	TGCGCCAGCAGCTTGGAGCTACAGGGGGCGAGATCTGAAGCTTTCTTT
TRBJ2-7	NA	TRBV6-5	TRBD1	CASSQFGTGIGEQYF	TGTGCCAGCAGCCAGTTCGGGACAGGGATAGGCGAGCAGTACTTC
TRBJ2-7	NA	TRBV29-1	TRBD1	CSAKGQGSDEQYF	TGCAGCGCTAAGGGACAGGGTAGTGACGAGCAGTACTTC
TRBJ1-1	NA	TRBV5-6	NA	CASSSMVDMNTEAFF	TGTGCCAGCAGTTCCATGGTGGACATGAACACTGAAGCTTTCTTT
TRBJ2-5	NA	TRBV12-5	TRBD2	CASEEGGGFQETQYF	TGTGCTAGTGAAGAAGGCGGGGGGTTTCAAGAGACCCAGTACTTC
TRBJ1-5	NA	TRBV19	TRBD1	CASSLAGGLFQPQHF	TGTGCCAGTAGTCTGGCAGGGGGCTTGTTCCAGCCCCAGCATTTT
TRBJ1-4	NA	TRBV6-5	NA	CASGFSFRVGEKLFF	TGTGCCAGCGGCTTCTCCTTCAGGGTAGGGGAAAAACTGTTTTTT
TRBJ1-2	once	TRBV19	TRBD1	CATSQFGQGARYGYTF	TGTGCCACCTCTCAATTTGGACAGGGGGCAAGGTATGGCTACACCTTC
TRBJ1-1	NA	TRBV6-5	TRBD1	CASSKRQGGNTEAFF	TGTGCCAGCAGTAAGAGACAGGGGGGAAACACTGAAGCTTTCTTT
TRBJ2-7	few	TRBV7-2	TRBD1	CASSLSGTGETYEQYF	TGTGCCAGCAGCTTGTCCGGGACAGGGGAAACCTACGAGCAGTACTTC
TRBJ2-3	NA	TRBV10-1	TRBD1	CASSGDRRAGDTQYF	TGCGCCAGCAGTGGGGACAGACGGGCCGGAGATACGCAGTATTTT
TRBJ2-3	NA	TRBV30	NA	CAWRESSDTQYF	TGTGCCTGGAGGGAGTCTAGCGATACGCAGTATTTT
TRBJ1-1	NA	TRBV29-1	NA	CSDGGNTEAFF	TGCAGCGACGGAGGGAACACTGAAGCTTTCTTT
TRBJ2-1	NA	TRBV28	TRBD2	CASSPGLAGGLSYNEQFF	TGTGCCAGCAGTCCAGGGCTAGCGGGGGGGCTTTCCTACAATGAGCAGTTCTTC
TRBJ2-1	NA	TRBV28	TRBD2	CASSLFGLGSNEQFF	TGTGCCAGCAGTTTATTCGGACTAGGGTCCAATGAGCAGTTCTTC
TRBJ2-7	once	TRBV2	NA	CASSPSGYRGHEQYF	TGTGCCAGCAGTCCAAGCGGGTACAGGGGCCACGAGCAGTACTTC
TRBJ1-1	NA	TRBV19	NA	CPPHVGVGGAAFF	TGTCCCCCCCATGTGGGGGTGGGGGGGGCAGCTTTCTTT
TRBJ2-7	NA	TRBV4-1	TRBD2	CASSQASGGTYVQYF	TGCGCCAGCAGCCAAGCGAGCGGGGGGACCTACGTGCAGTACTTC
TRBJ2-2	NA	TRBV5-1	NA	CASSRNSDTGELFF	TGCGCCAGCAGCCGAAACAGTGACACCGGGGAGCTGTTTTTT
TRBJ1-6	NA	TRBV7-9	TRBD1	CASSFPGGTLHF	TGTGCCAGCAGCTTCCCAGGGGGTACCCTCCACTTT
TRBJ2-5	NA	TRBV18	NA	CASSPGGVQETQYF	TGTGCCAGCTCACCTGGCGGAGTCCAAGAGACCCAGTACTTC
TRBJ2-1	NA	TRBV29-1	TRBD2	CSVPREGGLYNEQFF	TGCAGCGTCCCCAGGGAGGGCGGTTTATACAATGAGCAGTTCTTC
TRBJ1-1	NA	TRBV5-1	NA	CASSLDGGARTEAFF	TGCGCCAGCAGCTTGGACGGGGGTGCGCGCACTGAAGCTTTCTTT
TRBJ2-1	NA	TRBV7-3	NA	CASSPIGGSSYNEQFF	TGTGCCAGCAGCCCGATTGGGGGGAGCTCCTACAATGAGCAGTTCTTC
TRBJ1-2	NA	TRBV5-1	TRBD1	CASSLVGTGFTNNYGYTF	TGCGCCAGCAGCTTGGTTGGGACAGGGTTTACTAATAACTATGGCTACACCTTC
TRBJ2-4	NA	TRBV6-6	NA	CASSQASGGFQYF	TGTGCCAGCAGTCAGGCGTCAGGAGGGTTTCAGTACTTC
TRBJ1-1	NA	TRBV3-1/TRBV3-2	TRBD1	CASRRTSGTGNTEAFF	TGTGCCAGCAGGCGTACCTCCGGGACAGGGAACACTGAAGCTTTCTTT
TRBJ2-7	NA	TRBV6-5	TRBD2	CASSYGTSGSYEQYF	TGTGCCAGCAGTTACGGGACTAGCGGCTCCTACGAGCAGTACTTC
TRBJ2-5	NA	TRBV3-1/TRBV3-2	TRBD2	CASSQGLAGGRETQYF	TGTGCCAGCAGCCAAGGCCTAGCGGGAGGGCGAGAGACCCAGTACTTC
TRBJ2-2	NA	TRBV7-8	TRBD2	CASSSGTSGRSGELFF	TGTGCCAGCAGCTCCGGGACTAGCGGGAGGTCCGGGGAGCTGTTTTTT
TRBJ1-1	NA	TRBV19	NA	CASSTLTGTKLIEAFF	TGTGCCAGTAGTACGCTCACCGGGACAAAACTTATTGAAGCTTTCTTT
TRBJ1-4	NA	TRBV3-1/TRBV3-2	TRBD1	CASSQASGTVFEKLFF	TGTGCCAGCAGCCAGGCTTCCGGGACAGTTTTCGAAAAACTGTTTTTT
TRBJ2-5	NA	TRBV6-5	TRBD1	CASSMDRVETQYF	TGTGCCAGCAGCATGGACAGGGTGGAGACCCAGTACTTC